This T cell receptor beta chain was sequenced in a study of long-term antiretroviral therapy in people with HIV. Whole-study findings and limits: Older ART regimens may have been in use when blood was drawn between about 2003 and 2017. Neither ART adherence, viral resistance nor therapy changes were documented. Post-ART diversity increased but stayed below transplant donor controls.

At the survey level, the v3.0 immunoSEQ assay was run. The method was immunoSEQ multiplex PCR; TCRdb's version includes in-frame clones alone and lacks a portion of them. The top ten hold less than 15% of the sample, which has about 21,000 clones, approximately 76% seen once. On this clone itself: What it binds is unknown.

CDR1 LGHNA and CDR2 YSLEER come from the germline V gene. CDR3 length: 15 residues. The V end was cut by 1 base, the J end by 4 bases, with 10 bases between. This TCR was sampled from a woman in her thirties or forties with HIV. This specimen consisted of unsorted PBMCs, obtained less than 1.8 years before starting antiretroviral therapy. This rearrangement joins TRBV4-3 to TRBJ1-4, with D hard to call. The CDR3 is CASSQGPEINEKLFF. The CDR3 region has the DNA TGCGCCAGCAGCCAAGGGCCGGAGATTAATGAAAAACTGTTTTTT.